This T cell receptor (beta chain) was captured by sequencing in a study of blood T cells in healthy people across ages. Study-wide results and caveats: PBMCs went unsorted, and a conclusive naive versus antigen-experienced comparison was therefore prevented.

Germline V gene data show CDR1 as SGHDT and CDR2 as YYEEEE. The CDR3 runs to 14 residues. V was cut by 1 base and J by 5 bases, with 10 bases left in between. A sample-barcoded 5' primer and a J-beta primer mix were used in a second PCR of roughly 6 to 11 cycles. TCRdb analysed the 5' RACE reads with MiXCR anew, one entry per CDR3 protein. The sample has 1.8 million or so distinct CDR3 sequences, about 39% seen once. Turning to this clonotype: Its antigen is currently unknown.

Sequenced: blood. The chain couples TRBV5-6 to TRBJ1-5; tentatively, D is TRBD1 (5 bases). The receptor was derived from a human donor in good health. DNA for the CDR3: TGTGCCAGCAGCTTGTTTGTCAGGGATCAGCCCCAGCATTTT. Amino acids: CASSLFVRDQPQHF.